This T cell receptor (beta chain) emerged from a study of identical twins. Germline values: CDR1 MDHEN, CDR2 SYDVKM. This CDR3 has 14 amino acids. Trimming took off 3 bases at V and 7 bases at J, with 15 bases between the two ends. TCRdb passed the 5' RACE reads through MiXCR, listing each CDR3 protein once. The sample carries a few hundred thousand distinct CDR3 sequences, around 8.8% recorded once. In addition, the sample was reused for a study of yellow fever vaccine responses in identical twins.

The sequence came from a young woman in good health. Specimen: CD8+ T cells sorted from blood. This rearrangement joins TRBV28 to TRBJ1-1, with D possibly TRBD1 on 6 matching bases. CDR3 sequence (DNA): TGTGCCAGCAGTTTGGTACAGGGAGATATTGAAGCTTTCTTT. The encoded protein is CASSLVQGDIEAFF.